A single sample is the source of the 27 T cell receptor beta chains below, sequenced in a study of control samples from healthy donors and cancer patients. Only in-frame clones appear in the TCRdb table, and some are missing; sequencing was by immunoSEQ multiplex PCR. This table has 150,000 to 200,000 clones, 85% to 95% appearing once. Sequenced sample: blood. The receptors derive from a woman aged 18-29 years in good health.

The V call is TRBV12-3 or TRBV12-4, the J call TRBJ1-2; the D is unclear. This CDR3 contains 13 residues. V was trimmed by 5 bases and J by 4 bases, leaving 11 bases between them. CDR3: CASSPGVLYGYTF. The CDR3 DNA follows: TGTGCCAGCAGTCCCGGCGTGCTCTATGGCTACACCTTC.

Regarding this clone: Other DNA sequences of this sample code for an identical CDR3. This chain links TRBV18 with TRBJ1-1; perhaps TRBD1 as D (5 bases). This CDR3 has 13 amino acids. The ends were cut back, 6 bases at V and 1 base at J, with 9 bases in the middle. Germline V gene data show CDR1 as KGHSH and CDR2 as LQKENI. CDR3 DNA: TGTGCCAGCTCCAAGCAGGGGAACACTGAAGCTTTCTTT. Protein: CASSKQGNTEAFF.

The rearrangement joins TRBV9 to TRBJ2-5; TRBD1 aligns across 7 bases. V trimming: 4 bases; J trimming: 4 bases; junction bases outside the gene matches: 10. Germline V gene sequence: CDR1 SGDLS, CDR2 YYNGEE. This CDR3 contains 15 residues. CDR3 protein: CASSPLDRLGETQYF. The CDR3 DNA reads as TGTGCCAGCAGCCCCTTGGACAGGTTAGGAGAGACCCAGTACTTC.

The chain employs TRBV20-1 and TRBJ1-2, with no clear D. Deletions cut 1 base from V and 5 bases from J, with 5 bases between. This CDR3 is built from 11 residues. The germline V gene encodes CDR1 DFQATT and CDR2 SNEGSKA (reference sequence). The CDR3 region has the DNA TGCAGTGCTAGAGTAGGATATGGCTACACCTTC. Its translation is CSARVGYGYTF.

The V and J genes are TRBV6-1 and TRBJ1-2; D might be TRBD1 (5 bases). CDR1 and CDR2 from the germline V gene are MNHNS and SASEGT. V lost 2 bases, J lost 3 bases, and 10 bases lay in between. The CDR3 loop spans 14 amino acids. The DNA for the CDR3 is TGTGCCAGCAGTGAAAGGGCAGGGTACTATGGCTACACCTTC. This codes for CASSERAGYYGYTF.

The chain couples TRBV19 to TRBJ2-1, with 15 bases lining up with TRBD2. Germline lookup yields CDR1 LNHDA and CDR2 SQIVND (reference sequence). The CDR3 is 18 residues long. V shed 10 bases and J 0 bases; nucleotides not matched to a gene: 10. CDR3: CATTGLAGGPSSYNEQFF. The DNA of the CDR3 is TGTGCCACTACCGGACTAGCGGGAGGGCCGAGCTCCTACAATGAGCAGTTCTTC.

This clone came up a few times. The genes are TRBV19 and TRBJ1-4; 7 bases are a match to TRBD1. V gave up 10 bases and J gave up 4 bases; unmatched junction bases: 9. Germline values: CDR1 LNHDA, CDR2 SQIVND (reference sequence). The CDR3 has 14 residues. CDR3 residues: CATFGQANNEKLFF. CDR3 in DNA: TGTGCCACCTTTGGACAGGCAAATAATGAAAAACTGTTTTTT.

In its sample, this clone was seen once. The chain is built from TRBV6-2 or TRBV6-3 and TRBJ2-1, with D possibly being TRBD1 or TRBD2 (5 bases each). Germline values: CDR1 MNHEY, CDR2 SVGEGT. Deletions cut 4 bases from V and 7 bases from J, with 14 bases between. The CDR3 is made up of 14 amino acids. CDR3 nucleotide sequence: TGTGCCAGCAGTTCGGGGACCGTCGGGAATGAGCAGTTCTTC. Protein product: CASSSGTVGNEQFF.

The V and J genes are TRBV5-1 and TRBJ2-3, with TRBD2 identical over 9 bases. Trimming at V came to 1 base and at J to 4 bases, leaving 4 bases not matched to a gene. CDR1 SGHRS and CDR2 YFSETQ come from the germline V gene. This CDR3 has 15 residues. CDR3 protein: CASSLSGRFPDTQYF. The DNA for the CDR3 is TGCGCCAGCAGCTTGAGCGGGAGGTTCCCAGATACGCAGTATTTT.

The CDR3 here is CATSRGVGRLNSGYTF. Written as DNA, the CDR3 is TGTGCCACCAGCAGAGGGGTCGGCAGGCTTAATTCTGGCTACACCTTC. V gene TRBV15 combines with J gene TRBJ1-2, with no clear D. CDR1 is LNHNV, CDR2 YYDKDF, per germline (reference sequence). This CDR3 is built from 16 residues. The V end was cut by 1 base, the J end by 7 bases, with 19 bases between.

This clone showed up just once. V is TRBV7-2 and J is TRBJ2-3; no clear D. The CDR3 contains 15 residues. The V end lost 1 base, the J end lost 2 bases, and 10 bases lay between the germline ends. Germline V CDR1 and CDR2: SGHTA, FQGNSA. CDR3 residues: CASSLESHPTDTQYF. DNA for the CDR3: TGTGCCAGCAGCTTAGAGTCACACCCCACAGATACGCAGTATTTT.

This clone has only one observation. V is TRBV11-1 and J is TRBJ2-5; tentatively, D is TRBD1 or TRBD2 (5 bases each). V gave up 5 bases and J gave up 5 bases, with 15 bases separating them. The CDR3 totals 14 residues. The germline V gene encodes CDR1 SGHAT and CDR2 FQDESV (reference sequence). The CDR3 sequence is CASSDYQWGETQYF. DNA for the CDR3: TGTGCCAGCAGCGATTACCAGTGGGGGGAGACCCAGTACTTC.

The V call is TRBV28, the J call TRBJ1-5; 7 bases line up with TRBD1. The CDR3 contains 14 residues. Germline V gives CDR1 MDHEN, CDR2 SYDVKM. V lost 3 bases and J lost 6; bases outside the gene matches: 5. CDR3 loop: CASSFEGGTQPQHF. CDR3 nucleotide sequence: TGTGCCAGCAGTTTCGAAGGGGGCACTCAGCCCCAGCATTTT. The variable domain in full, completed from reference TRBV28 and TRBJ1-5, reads DVKVTQSSRYLVKRTGEKVFLECVQDMDHENMFWYRQDPGLGLRLIYFSYDVKMKEKGDIPEGYSVSREKKERFSLILESASTNQTSMYLCASSFEGGTQPQHFGDGTRLSIL.

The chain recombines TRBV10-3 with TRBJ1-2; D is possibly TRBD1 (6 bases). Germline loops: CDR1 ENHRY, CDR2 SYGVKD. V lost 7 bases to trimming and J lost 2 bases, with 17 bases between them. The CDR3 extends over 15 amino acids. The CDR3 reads CAIKSVQGLNYGYTF. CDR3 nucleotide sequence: TGTGCCATCAAATCCGTACAGGGCTTAAACTATGGCTACACCTTC.

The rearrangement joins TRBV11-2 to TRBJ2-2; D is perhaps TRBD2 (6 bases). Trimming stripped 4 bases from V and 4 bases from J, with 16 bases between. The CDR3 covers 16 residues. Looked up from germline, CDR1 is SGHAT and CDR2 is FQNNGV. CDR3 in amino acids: CASSSRRGSGTGELFF. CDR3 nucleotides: TGTGCCAGCAGCTCGAGACGGGGGTCGGGCACCGGGGAGCTGTTTTTT.

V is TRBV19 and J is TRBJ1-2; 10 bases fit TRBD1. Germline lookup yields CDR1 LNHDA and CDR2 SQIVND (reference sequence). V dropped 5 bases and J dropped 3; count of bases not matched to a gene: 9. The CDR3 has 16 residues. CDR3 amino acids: CASSLYSGTGDYGYTF. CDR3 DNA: TGTGCCAGTAGTCTCTACTCCGGGACAGGGGACTATGGCTACACCTTC. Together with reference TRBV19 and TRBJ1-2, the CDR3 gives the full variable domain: DGGITQSPKYLFRKEGQNVTLSCEQNLNHDAMYWYRQDPGQGLRLIYYSQIVNDFQKGDIAEGYSVSREKKESFPLTVTSAQKNPTAFYLCASSLYSGTGDYGYTFGSGTRLTVV.

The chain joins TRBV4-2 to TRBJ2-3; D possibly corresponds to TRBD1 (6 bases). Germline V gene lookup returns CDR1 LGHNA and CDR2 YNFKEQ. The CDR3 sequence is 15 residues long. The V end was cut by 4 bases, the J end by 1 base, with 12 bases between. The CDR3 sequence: CASSLYRAGTDTQYF. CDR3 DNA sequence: TGTGCCAGCAGCCTTTACAGGGCCGGCACAGATACGCAGTATTTT.

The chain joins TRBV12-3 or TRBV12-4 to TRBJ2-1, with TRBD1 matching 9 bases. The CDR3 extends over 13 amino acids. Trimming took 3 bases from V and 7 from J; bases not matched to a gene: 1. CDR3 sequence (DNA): TGTGCCAGCAGTTTCGGACAGGGGAATGAGCAGTTCTTC. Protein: CASSFGQGNEQFF.

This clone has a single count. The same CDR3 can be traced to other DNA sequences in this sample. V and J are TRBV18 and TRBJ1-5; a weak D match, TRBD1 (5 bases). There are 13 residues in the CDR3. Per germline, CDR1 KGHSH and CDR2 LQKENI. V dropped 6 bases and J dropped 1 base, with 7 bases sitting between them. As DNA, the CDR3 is TGTGCCAGCTCCCAGGGAAGCAATCAGCCCCAGCATTTT. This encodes CASSQGSNQPQHF.

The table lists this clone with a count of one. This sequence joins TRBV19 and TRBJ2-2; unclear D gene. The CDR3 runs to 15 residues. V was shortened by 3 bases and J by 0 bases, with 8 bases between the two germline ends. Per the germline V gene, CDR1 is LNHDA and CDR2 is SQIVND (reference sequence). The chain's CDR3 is CASSMKGTNTGELFF. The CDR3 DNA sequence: TGTGCCAGTAGTATGAAGGGCACGAACACCGGGGAGCTGTTTTTT.

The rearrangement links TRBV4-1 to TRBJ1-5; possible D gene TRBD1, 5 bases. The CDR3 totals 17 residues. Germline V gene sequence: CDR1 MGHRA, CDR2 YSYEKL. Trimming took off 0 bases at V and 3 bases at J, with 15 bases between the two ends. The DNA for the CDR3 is TGCGCCAGCAGCCAAGATAAGGCTCAGGGATTCAATCAGCCCCAGCATTTT. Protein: CASSQDKAQGFNQPQHF.

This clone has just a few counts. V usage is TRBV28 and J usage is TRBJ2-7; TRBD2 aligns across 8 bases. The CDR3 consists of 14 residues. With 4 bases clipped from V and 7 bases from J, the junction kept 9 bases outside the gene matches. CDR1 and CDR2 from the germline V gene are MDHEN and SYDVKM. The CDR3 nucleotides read TGTGCCAGCAGTTCGGGGGGGCCCTTGAAGGAGCAGTACTTC. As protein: CASSSGGPLKEQYF.

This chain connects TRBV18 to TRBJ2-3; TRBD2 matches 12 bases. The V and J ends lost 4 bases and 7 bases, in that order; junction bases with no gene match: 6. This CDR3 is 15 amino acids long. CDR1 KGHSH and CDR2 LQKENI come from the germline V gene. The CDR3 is CASSLTSGRSNTQYF. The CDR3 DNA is TGTGCCAGCTCACTCACTAGCGGGAGGAGTAATACGCAGTATTTT.

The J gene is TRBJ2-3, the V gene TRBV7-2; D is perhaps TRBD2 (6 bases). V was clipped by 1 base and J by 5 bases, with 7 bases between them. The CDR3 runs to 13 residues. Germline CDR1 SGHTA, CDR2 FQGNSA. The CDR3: CASSLVAEDTQYF. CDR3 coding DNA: TGTGCCAGCAGCTTAGTAGCGGAAGATACGCAGTATTTT.

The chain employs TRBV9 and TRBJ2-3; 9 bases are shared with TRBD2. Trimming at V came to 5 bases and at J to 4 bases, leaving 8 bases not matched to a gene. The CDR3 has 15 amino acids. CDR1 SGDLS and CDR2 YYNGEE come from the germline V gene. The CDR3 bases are TGTGCCAGCAGAGGGCTAGCGGGAAACTCAGATACGCAGTATTTT. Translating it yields CASRGLAGNSDTQYF.

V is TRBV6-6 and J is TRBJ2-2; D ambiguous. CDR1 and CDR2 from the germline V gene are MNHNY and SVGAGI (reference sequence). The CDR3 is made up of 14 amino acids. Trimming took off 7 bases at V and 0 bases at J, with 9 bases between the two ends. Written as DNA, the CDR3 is TGTGCCAGCATAGACACTTCGAACACCGGGGAGCTGTTTTTT. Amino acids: CASIDTSNTGELFF.

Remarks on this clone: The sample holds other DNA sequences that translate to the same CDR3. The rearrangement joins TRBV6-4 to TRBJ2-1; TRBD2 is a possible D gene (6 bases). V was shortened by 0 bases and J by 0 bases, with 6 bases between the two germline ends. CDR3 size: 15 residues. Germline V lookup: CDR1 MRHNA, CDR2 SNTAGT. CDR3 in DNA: TGTGCCAGCAGTGACTCTAGCGGCTCCTACAATGAGCAGTTCTTC. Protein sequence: CASSDSSGSYNEQFF.